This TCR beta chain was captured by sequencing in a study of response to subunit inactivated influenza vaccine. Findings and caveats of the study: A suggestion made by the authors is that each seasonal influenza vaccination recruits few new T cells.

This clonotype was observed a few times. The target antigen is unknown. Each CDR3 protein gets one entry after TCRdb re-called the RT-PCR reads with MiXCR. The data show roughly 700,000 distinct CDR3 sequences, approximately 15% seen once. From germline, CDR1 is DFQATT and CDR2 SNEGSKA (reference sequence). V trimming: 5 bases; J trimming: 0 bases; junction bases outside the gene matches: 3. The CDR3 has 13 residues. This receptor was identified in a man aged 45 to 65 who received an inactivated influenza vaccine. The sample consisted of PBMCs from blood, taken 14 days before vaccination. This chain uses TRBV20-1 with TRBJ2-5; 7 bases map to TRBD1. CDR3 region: CSAARGYQETQYF. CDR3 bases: TGCAGTGCTGCCAGGGGGTACCAAGAGACCCAGTACTTC.